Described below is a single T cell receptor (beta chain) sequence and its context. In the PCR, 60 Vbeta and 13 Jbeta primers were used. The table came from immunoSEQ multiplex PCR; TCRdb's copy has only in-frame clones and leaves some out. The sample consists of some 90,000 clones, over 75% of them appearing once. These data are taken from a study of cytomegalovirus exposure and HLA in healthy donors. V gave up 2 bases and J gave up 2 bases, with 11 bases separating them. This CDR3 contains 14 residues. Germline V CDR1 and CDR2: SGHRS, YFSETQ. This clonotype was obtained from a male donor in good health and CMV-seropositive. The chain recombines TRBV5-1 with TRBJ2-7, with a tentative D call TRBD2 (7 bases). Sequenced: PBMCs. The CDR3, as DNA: TGCGCCAGCAGCTTAGGGGAGGGGGCCTACGAGCAGTACTTC. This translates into CASSLGEGAYEQYF.